Below are 13 T cell receptor beta chains sequenced from a single sample in a study of T cells after yellow fever vaccination. TCRdb reprocessed the 5' RACE reads with MiXCR, giving one entry per CDR3 protein. The sample has some 240,000 distinct CDR3 sequences, about 3.9% seen once. Sample: PBMCs, taken 15 days after the yellow fever booster vaccination. The receptor source for this set is a young man who received the YFV17D yellow fever vaccine.

This clonotype was detected ten times or more. The chain uses TRBV20-1 and TRBJ2-7; tentatively, D is TRBD1 or TRBD2 (6 bases each). The germline V gene has CDR1 DFQATT and CDR2 SNEGSKA (reference sequence). V lost 3 bases, J lost 0 bases, and 15 bases lay in between. This CDR3 is built from 15 residues. The CDR3 loop is CSASASGGGSYEQYF. In nucleotides, the CDR3 is TGCAGTGCTAGTGCTTCAGGAGGGGGCTCCTACGAGCAGTACTTC.

This clonotype was seen ten or more times. The chain uses TRBV20-1 and TRBJ2-5; 10 bases are shared with TRBD2. The germline gives CDR1 DFQATT, CDR2 SNEGSKA (reference sequence). The CDR3 loop spans 15 amino acids. With V trimmed by 1 base and J by 7 bases, 9 bases remained unmatched. The CDR3 region is CSARASGGASGTQYF. The CDR3 nucleotides are TGCAGTGCTAGAGCCAGCGGGGGGGCCTCGGGGACCCAGTACTTC.

This clonotype was picked up many times. The CDR3 coding sequence is TGTGCCAGCAGCTTAGGCGGACCTCTCAATGGCTACACCTTC. It translates to CASSLGGPLNGYTF. The J gene is TRBJ1-2, the V gene TRBV7-2; D not certain. V lost 1 base and J 6 bases, leaving 12 bases between the germline ends. The CDR3 covers 14 residues. CDR1 and CDR2 from the germline V gene are SGHTA and FQGNSA.

This clonotype was seen ten or more times. V and J are TRBV12-3 or TRBV12-4 and TRBJ2-3; 10 bases line up with TRBD2. J lost 7 bases, V lost 5 bases, and 9 bases had no gene match. The CDR3 extends over 15 amino acids. CDR3 amino acids: CASSRIAGGANTQYF. The CDR3 DNA follows: TGTGCCAGCAGTCGGATAGCGGGGGGAGCGAATACGCAGTATTTT.

Many counts were recorded for this clonotype. This sequence joins TRBV6-6 and TRBJ1-2; D is perhaps TRBD1 (6 bases). Germline assignment: CDR1 MNHNY and CDR2 SVGAGI (reference sequence). V was cut by 0 bases and J by 5 bases, with 34 bases left in between. CDR3 size: 22 residues. CDR3 DNA: TGTGCCAGCAGTTACTCGATAGTTATTCGGGGTGCCGAAGCCCGGGGGCGGTATGGCTACACCTTC. Encoded protein: CASSYSIVIRGAEARGRYGYTF.

This clonotype appeared many times. V is TRBV2 and J is TRBJ1-5; TRBD1 is a possible D gene (6 bases). Deletions cut 9 bases from V and 7 bases from J, with 16 bases between. The CDR3 is made up of 13 amino acids. Per germline, CDR1 SNHLY and CDR2 FYNNEI. The DNA for the CDR3 is TGTGCCAGAAGTACAGGGCCGAGCCAGCCCCAGCATTTT. Its translation is CARSTGPSQPQHF.

This clonotype was counted many times. The gene calls are TRBV7-9 and TRBJ2-4, with 9 nucleotides matching TRBD1. Germline V gene data show CDR1 as SEHNR and CDR2 as FQNEAQ (reference sequence). This CDR3 spans 16 amino acids. The J segment lost 0 bases and the V segment lost 3 bases, leaving 3 bases of the junction unmatched. In DNA form, the CDR3 reads TGTGCCAGCAGCTTTACAGGGGGCAGAGCCAAAAACATTCAGTACTTC. This codes for CASSFTGGRAKNIQYF.

This clonotype was seen at least ten times. J is TRBJ2-3 and V is TRBV7-2, with 7 bases lining up with TRBD2. J lost 2 bases, V lost 2 bases, and 7 bases had no gene match. Germline-derived CDR1 and CDR2 are SGHTA and FQGNSA. The CDR3 is made up of 16 amino acids. DNA for the CDR3: TGTGCCAGCAGCTTAACCCGACTAGCTCCCACAGATACGCAGTATTTT. Its protein is CASSLTRLAPTDTQYF. The full variable domain, rest sourced from reference TRBV7-2 and TRBJ2-3, is GAGVSQSPSNKVTEKGKDVELRCDPISGHTALYWYRQSLGQGLEFLIYFQGNSAPDKSGLPSDRFSAERTGGSVSTLTIQRTQQEDSAVYLCASSLTRLAPTDTQYFGPGTRLTVL.

V gene TRBV20-1 combines with J gene TRBJ2-7, with 9 bases aligning to TRBD2. The CDR3 runs to 13 residues. CDR1 is DFQATT and CDR2 is SNEGSKA in the germline V gene (reference sequence). J gave up 3 bases and V 1 base, and 1 base lay outside the gene matches. Here the CDR3 reads CSARGGGGYEQYV. In nucleotides, the CDR3 is TGCAGTGCTAGAGGCGGGGGGGGCTACGAGCAGTACGTC.

Regarding this clonotype: A much larger clone lies a single base off, so this may be a read error. The chain employs TRBV6-5 and TRBJ1-2; D uncertain. The CDR3 is 13 amino acids. V lost 6 bases and J lost 7, with 15 bases in between. CDR1 is MNHEY and CDR2 is SVGAGI in the germline V gene. CDR3 sequence reads: CASRPRASFGYTF. The DNA for the CDR3 is TGTGCCAGCAGGCCCAGAGCCAGTTTTGGCTACACCTTC.

This clonotype was observed a few times. The gene calls are TRBV20-1 and TRBJ2-1; D gene unclear. The CDR3 spans 14 residues. V gave up 5 bases and J gave up 0 bases, with 11 bases separating them. The germline V gene has CDR1 DFQATT and CDR2 SNEGSKA (reference sequence). CDR3 bases: TGCAGTGCTCGATCCCCTCGCTCCTACAATGAGCAGTTCTTC. Translated, it gives CSARSPRSYNEQFF.

This clonotype was observed at least ten times. This chain links TRBV20-1 with TRBJ2-1; a possible D gene is TRBD1 (5 bases). V was trimmed by 1 base and J by 3 bases, leaving 10 bases between them. This CDR3 comprises 14 residues. Germline CDR1 is DFQATT and CDR2 is SNEGSKA (reference sequence). The CDR3 sequence: CSARAMDNYNEQFF. CDR3 bases: TGCAGTGCTAGAGCCATGGACAACTACAATGAGCAGTTCTTC.

This clonotype was observed many times. The J gene is TRBJ1-2, the V gene TRBV7-8; maybe TRBD1 (6 bases). This CDR3 has 11 amino acids. With 5 bases removed from V and 8 bases from J, the gap between germline ends came to 9 bases. Germline CDR1 reads SGHVS; CDR2 reads FQNEAQ. The CDR3 DNA reads TGTGCCAGCAGCGGAGGACAGGGCTACACCTTC. It codes for CASSGGQGYTF.